The subject of this entry is one T cell receptor (beta chain). V dropped 5 bases and J dropped 4; count of bases not matched to a gene: 7. The CDR3 is 15 amino acids. Germline assignment: CDR1 SGHTA and CDR2 FQGNSA. In the authors' methods: Reference gene primer amplification gave estimated nucleated cell counts. Clones were read by immunoSEQ multiplex PCR, and TCRdb kept only the in-frame ones, dropping some. That table furnishes V, J and clone size, whereas the DNA furnished D and trimming. This table holds 110,000 or so clones, nearly 85% found once. The data originate from a study of blood T cell repertoires in COVID-19. Study at large: Spain, Italy and the United States supplied samples that represented acute and convalescent COVID-19. Sources were T cells, B-cell-depleted T cells, or PBMCs; the material itself was cDNA or gDNA.

Input material: peripheral blood. V gene TRBV7-2 combines with J gene TRBJ2-1; 8 bases line up with TRBD2. The clonotype originates from a woman aged 50 to 65 with acute or convalescent COVID-19. The CDR3: CASSPSGTRYNEQFF. In DNA, the CDR3 is TGTGCCAGCAGCCCCAGCGGGACTAGATACAATGAGCAGTTCTTC. Supplemented by reference TRBV7-2 and TRBJ2-1, the full variable domain reads GAGVSQSPSNKVTEKGKDVELRCDPISGHTALYWYRQSLGQGLEFLIYFQGNSAPDKSGLPSDRFSAERTGGSVSTLTIQRTQQEDSAVYLCASSPSGTRYNEQFFGPGTRLTVL.